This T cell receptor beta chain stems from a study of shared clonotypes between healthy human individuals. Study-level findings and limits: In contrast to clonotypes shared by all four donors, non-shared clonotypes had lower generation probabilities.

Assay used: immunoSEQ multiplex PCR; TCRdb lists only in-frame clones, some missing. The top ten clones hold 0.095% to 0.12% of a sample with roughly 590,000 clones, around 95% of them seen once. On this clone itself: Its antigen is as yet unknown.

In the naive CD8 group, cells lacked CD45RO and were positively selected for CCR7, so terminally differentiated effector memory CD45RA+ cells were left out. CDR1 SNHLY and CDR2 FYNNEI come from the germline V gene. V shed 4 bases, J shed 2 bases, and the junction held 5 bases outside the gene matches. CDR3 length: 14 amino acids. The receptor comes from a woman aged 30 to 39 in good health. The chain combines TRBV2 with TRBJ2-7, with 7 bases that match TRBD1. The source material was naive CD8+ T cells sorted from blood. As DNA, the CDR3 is TGTGCCAGCAGTGTCACAGGGGATGCCTACGAGCAGTACTTC. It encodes CASSVTGDAYEQYF.